What follows is one T cell receptor beta chain and its context. The antigen is undetermined. PCR primers comprised 60 Vbeta and 13 Jbeta primers. The table came from immunoSEQ multiplex PCR; TCRdb's copy has only in-frame clones and leaves some out. This sample has about 130,000 clones; under 90% occur once, and the top ten carry 3% to 4%. The data were taken from a study of cytomegalovirus exposure and HLA in healthy donors. The germline V and J ends were trimmed by 5 bases and 5 bases, with 15 bases remaining between them. The CDR3 has 14 amino acids. CDR1 is SGHAT, CDR2 FQNNGV, per germline. Study results and limitations: Rarity held for most TCR sequences, but there were some public TCRs that occurred in many donors. In a later analysis, DRB1 alleles had the most associated TCRs; HLA-C alleles the fewest.

The specimen was PBMCs. The TCR originated in a woman between 35 and 50 years old in good health and CMV-seronegative. The chain links TRBV11-2 to TRBJ1-2, with D hard to call. The CDR3 loop is CASSPVQSTYGYTF. CDR3 nucleotide sequence: TGTGCCAGCAGCCCCGTACAGAGTACTTATGGCTACACCTTC.